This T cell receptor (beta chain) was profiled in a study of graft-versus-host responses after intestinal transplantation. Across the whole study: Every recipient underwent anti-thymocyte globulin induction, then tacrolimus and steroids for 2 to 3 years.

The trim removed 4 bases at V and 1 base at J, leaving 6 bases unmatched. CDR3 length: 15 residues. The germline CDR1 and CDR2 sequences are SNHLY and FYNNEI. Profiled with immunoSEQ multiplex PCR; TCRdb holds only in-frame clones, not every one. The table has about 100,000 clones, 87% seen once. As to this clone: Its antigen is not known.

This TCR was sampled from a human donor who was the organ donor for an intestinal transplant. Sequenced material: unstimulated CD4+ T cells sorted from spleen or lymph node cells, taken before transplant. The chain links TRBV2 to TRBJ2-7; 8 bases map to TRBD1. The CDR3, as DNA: TGTGCCAGCAGTGGGGACAGGATGAGGTCCTACGAGCAGTACTTC. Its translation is CASSGDRMRSYEQYF.